This T cell receptor (beta chain) was observed in a study of blood T cell repertoires in COVID-19. Overall study: Samples representing acute and convalescent COVID-19 were sourced from the United States, Italy and Spain.

As for this clone: This sample includes further DNA sequences coding for the same CDR3.

The J segment lost 6 bases and the V segment lost 1 base, leaving 3 bases of the junction unmatched. Germline V lookup: CDR1 SGHRS, CDR2 YFSETQ. This CDR3 has 14 amino acids. How the authors handled the data: Amplification of reference gene primers was used by the study to estimate nucleated cell counts. Clones were sequenced by immunoSEQ multiplex PCR, and TCRdb holds only the in-frame ones, with some missing. Clonal size and the V and J genes are those of that table, whereas D and trimming came from the DNA. The sample records about 300,000 clones, around 89% being singletons. The sample comprised peripheral blood. The chain is built from TRBV5-1 and TRBJ2-2; 7 nucleotides match TRBD1. The TCR originated in a woman aged 25 to 39 who had recovered from COVID-19. DNA of the CDR3: TGCGCCAGCAGCTTGCGGCAGGGGGCCGGGGAGCTGTTTTTT. It codes for CASSLRQGAGELFF.